This T cell receptor beta chain is from a study of cytomegalovirus exposure and HLA in healthy donors. Trimming at V came to 3 bases and at J to 7 bases, leaving 5 bases not matched to a gene. The germline CDR1 and CDR2 sequences are SGDLS and YYNGEE. The CDR3 totals 15 residues. This clone appeared a single time. The PCR was carried out with 60 Vbeta primers and 13 Jbeta primers. Profiling relied on immunoSEQ multiplex PCR, and the TCRdb table lists in-frame clones only, not all of them. The sample carries 150,000 or so clones, around 75% recorded once. The sequence derives from a young woman in good health and CMV-seronegative. The sequenced sample was PBMCs. J is TRBJ1-6 and V is TRBV9; 9 bases agree with TRBD1. The DNA for the CDR3 is TGTGCCAGCAGCGGGGGGACAGGGCGAAATTCACCCCTCCACTTT. Its protein product is CASSGGTGRNSPLHF.